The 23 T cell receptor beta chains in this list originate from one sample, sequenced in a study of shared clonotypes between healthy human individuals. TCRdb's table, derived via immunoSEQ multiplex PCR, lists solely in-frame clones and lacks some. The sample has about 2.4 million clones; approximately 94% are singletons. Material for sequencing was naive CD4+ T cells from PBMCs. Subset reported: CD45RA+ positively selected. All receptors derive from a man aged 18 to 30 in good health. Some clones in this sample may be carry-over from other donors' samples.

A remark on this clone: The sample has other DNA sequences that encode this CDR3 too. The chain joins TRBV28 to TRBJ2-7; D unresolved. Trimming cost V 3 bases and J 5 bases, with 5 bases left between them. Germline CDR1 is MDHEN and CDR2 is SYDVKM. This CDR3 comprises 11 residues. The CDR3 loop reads CASSFGHEQYF. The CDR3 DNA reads TGTGCCAGCAGTTTCGGTCACGAGCAGTACTTC.

DNA for the CDR3: TGCGCCAGCAGACCCACTAGCGGGAGCTCCTACGAGCAGTACTTC. Translated, it gives CASRPTSGSSYEQYF. This chain links TRBV4-1 with TRBJ2-7; 11 bases are shared with TRBD2. In germline, CDR1 is MGHRA, CDR2 YSYEKL. This CDR3 is 15 amino acids long. Trimming removed 6 bases from V and 0 bases from J; junction bases left unmatched: 4.

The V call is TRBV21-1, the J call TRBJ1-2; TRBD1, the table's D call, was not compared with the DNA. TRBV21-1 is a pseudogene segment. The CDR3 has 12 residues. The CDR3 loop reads CASSTVYCGYTF. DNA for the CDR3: TGTGCCAGCAGCACAGTATATTGTGGCTACACCTTC.

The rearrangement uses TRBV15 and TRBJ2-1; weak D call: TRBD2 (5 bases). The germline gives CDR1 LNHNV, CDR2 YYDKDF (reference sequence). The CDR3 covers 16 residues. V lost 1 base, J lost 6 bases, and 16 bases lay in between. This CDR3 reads CATSRGGPAGTNEQFF. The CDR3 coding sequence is TGTGCCACCAGCAGAGGGGGTCCCGCGGGCACCAATGAGCAGTTCTTC.

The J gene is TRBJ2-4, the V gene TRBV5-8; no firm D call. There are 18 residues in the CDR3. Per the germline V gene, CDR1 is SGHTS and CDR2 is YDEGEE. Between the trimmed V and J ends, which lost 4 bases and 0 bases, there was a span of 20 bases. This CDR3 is CASSVESLQKLAKNIQYF. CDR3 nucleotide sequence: TGTGCCAGCAGCGTGGAGAGCCTACAGAAGCTAGCCAAAAACATTCAGTACTTC.

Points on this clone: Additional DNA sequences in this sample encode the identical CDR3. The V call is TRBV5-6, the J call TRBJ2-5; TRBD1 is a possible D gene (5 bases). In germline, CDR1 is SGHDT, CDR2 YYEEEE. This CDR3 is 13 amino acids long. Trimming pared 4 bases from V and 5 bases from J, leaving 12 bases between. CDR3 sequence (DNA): TGTGCCAGCAGCCCGTGGGGCCGGGAGACCCAGTACTTC. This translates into CASSPWGRETQYF.

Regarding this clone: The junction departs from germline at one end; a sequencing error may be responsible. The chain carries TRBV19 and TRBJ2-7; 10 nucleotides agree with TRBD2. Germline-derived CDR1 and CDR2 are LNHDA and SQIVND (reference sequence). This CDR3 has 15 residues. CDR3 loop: CTSSTQREGLYEQYF. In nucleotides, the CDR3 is TGTACCAGTAGTACCCAGCGGGAGGGCCTCTACGAGCAGTACTTC.

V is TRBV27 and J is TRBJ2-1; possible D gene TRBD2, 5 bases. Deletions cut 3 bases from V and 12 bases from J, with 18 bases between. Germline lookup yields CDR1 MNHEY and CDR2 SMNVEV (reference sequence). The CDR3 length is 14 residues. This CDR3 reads CASSFKRSRPGQFF. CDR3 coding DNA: TGTGCCAGCAGTTTTAAGCGGAGCCGCCCTGGGCAGTTCTTC.

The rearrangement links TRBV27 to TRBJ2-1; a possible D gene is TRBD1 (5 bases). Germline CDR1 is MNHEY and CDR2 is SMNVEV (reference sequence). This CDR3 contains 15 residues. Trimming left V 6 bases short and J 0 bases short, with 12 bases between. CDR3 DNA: TGTGCCAGCAGCCCTAGGGGAAGCTCCTACAATGAGCAGTTCTTC. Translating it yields CASSPRGSSYNEQFF.

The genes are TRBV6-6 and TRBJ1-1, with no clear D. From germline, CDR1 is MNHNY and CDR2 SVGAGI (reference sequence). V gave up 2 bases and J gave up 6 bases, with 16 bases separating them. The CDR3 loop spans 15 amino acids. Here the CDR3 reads CASSYLFRGTAEAFF. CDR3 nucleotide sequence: TGTGCCAGCAGTTACCTATTTCGGGGAACCGCTGAAGCTTTCTTT.

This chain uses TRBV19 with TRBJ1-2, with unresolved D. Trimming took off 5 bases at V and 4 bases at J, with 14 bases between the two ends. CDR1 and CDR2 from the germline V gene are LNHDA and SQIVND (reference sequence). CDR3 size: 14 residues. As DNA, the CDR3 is TGTGCCAGTAGTGGGATCGACACAATCTATGGCTACACCTTC. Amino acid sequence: CASSGIDTIYGYTF.

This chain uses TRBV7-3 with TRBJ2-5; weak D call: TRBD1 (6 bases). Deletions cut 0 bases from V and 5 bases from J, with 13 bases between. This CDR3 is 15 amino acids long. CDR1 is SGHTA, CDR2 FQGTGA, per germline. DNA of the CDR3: TGTGCCAGCAGCTTAACGCAGGGGCCGTGGGAGACCCAGTACTTC. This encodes CASSLTQGPWETQYF.

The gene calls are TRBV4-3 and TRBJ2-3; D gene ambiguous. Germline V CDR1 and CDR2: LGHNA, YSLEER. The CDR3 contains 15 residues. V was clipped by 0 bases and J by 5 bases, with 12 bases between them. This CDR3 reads CASSQDLGLEDTQYF. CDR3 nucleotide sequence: TGCGCCAGCAGCCAAGATCTGGGTCTGGAAGATACGCAGTATTTT.

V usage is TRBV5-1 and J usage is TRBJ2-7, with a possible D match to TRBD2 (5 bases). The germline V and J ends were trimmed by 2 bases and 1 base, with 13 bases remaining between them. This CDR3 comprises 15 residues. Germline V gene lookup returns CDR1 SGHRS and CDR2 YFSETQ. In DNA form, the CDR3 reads TGCGCCAGCAGCTTAGCCGGGGAAGATTCCTACGAGCAGTACTTC. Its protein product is CASSLAGEDSYEQYF.

The CDR3 DNA sequence: TGTGCCAGTAGTCCCCGTCGTGAAGCCGAAGCTTTCTTT. It translates to CASSPRREAEAFF. This chain connects TRBV19 to TRBJ1-1, with D unresolved. This CDR3 has 13 residues. Germline V gene data show CDR1 as LNHDA and CDR2 as SQIVND (reference sequence). Deletions cut 5 bases from V and 8 bases from J, with 15 bases between.

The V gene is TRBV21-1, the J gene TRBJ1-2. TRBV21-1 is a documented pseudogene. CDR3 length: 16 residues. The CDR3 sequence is CASSKGLGRRPLGYTF. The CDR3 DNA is TGTGCCAGCAGCAAAGGATTAGGCAGGAGGCCTCTGGGCTACACCTTC.

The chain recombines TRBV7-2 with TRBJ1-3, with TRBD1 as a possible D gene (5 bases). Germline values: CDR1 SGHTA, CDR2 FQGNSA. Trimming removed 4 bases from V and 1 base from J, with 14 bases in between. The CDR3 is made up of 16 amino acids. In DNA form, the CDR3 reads TGTGCCAGCAGCTCCTTCGGGGGTTTATCTGGAAACACCATATATTTT. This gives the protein CASSSFGGLSGNTIYF. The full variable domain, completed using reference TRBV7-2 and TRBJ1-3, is GAGVSQSPSNKVTEKGKDVELRCDPISGHTALYWYRQSLGQGLEFLIYFQGNSAPDKSGLPSDRFSAERTGGSVSTLTIQRTQQEDSAVYLCASSSFGGLSGNTIYFGEGSWLTVV.

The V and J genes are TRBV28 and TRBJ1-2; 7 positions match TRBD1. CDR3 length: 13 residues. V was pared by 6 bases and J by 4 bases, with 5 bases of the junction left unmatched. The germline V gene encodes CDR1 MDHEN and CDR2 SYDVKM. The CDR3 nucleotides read TGTGCCAGCAGCACCCGACAGGGCTATGGCTACACCTTC. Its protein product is CASSTRQGYGYTF.

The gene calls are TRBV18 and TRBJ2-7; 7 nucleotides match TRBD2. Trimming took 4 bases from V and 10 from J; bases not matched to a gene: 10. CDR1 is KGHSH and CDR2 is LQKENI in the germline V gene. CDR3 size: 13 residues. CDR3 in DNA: TGTGCCAGCTCACTCGCCAGCGGGGCTGAACAGTACTTC. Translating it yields CASSLASGAEQYF.

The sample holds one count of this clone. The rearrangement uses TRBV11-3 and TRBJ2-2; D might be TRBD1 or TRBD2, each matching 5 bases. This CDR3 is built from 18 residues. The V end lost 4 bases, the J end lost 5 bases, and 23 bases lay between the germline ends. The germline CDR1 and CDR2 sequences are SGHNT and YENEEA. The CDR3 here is CASSSGGPRGEWTGELFF. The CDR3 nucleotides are TGTGCCAGCAGCTCAGGAGGTCCGAGGGGCGAATGGACCGGGGAGCTGTTTTTT.

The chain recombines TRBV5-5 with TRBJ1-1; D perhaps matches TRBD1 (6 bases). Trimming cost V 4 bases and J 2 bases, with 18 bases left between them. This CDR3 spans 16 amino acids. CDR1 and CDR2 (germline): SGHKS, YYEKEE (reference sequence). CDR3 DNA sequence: TGTGCCAGCAGCGAATGGGCGACAGGCGATAACACTGAAGCTTTCTTT. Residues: CASSEWATGDNTEAFF.

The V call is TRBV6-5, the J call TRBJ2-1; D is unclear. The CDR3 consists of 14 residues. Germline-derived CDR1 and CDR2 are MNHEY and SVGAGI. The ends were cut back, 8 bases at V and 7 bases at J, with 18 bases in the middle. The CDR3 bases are TGTGCCAGCCGACGCGTTGCGCCCCAAAATGAGCAGTTCTTC. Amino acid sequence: CASRRVAPQNEQFF.

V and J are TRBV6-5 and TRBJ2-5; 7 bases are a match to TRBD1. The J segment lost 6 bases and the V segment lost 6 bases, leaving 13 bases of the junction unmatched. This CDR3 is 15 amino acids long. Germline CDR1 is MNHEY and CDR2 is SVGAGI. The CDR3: CASRSGQIEFKTQYF. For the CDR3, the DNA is TGTGCCAGCAGGTCGGGACAGATAGAGTTCAAGACCCAGTACTTC.